This TCR beta chain was obtained from a study of vaccination and CD4 T cells after COVID-19 (dated by TCRdb to between 2021 and 2022). With regard to the full study: Convalescent patients had a positive SARS-CoV-2 result on nasal swab PCR, and of these patients, several had mild disease and one had severe disease. Six males and four females were included in the convalescent cohort, with two Hispanic individuals, seven Caucasians, two Asians and one multiracial person represented. Each participant got two doses of either the Pfizer-BioNTech BNT162b2 vaccine (n=8) or the Moderna mRNA-1273 vaccine (n=2). Post-COVID blood samples were collected from convalescent patients a median of approximately 93 days after diagnosis, with a range of roughly 30 to 161 days. Post-vaccine blood samples were taken a median of roughly 75 days after the second vaccine dose, with a range of about 13 to 250 days. Culture stimuli were overlapping spike peptide pools from SARS-CoV-2 and from the common cold coronaviruses HCoV-NL63, HCoV-OC43 and HCoV-229E. Control cultures received a CEFX viral epitope pool as the positive control, an HIV-1 Nef peptide pool as the negative control, or no peptide. In around nine COVID-19 convalescent patients and a handful of infection-naive healthy vaccine recipients, the spike-specific CD4+ TCR repertoire before mRNA vaccination was compared with the repertoire after mRNA vaccination. Study-wide conclusions, independent of this receptor: The number of convalescent patients in the study was relatively small, and the study did not examine early timepoints following natural infection. Among convalescent patients, a median 86.3% of the SARS-CoV-2-reactive clones seen after vaccination appeared only after vaccination, which suggests priming specific to the vaccine. Of the vaccine-specific clones in convalescent patients, 304 of 307, or nearly all, reacted only to SARS-CoV-2 spike and did not cross-react with common cold coronaviruses. The median count of SARS-CoV-2-reactive clonotypes went up from around 20 after infection to a few dozen after vaccination, although the change was not significant.

In this sample, this clonotype turned up a few times. Its antigen is not yet known. Per-base quality was not reported, and no clone a single base away is much larger than it. The treatment or condition label corresponds to: approximately nine-day PBMC culture with coronavirus spike peptide pools or control peptides (ViraFEST assay). To expand antigen-specific T cells with peptide pools and then pick out the expanded clonotypes through TCR sequencing, the study relied on the ViraFEST assay. Positive SARS-CoV-2 PCR tests in the convalescent patients dated from March to December 2020, before Alpha, Beta and Delta variants emerged in the United States. Each well held around 2 million PBMCs cultured in IMDM containing about 5% human AB serum and 9 to 10 IU/ml IL-2, with about 9.4 ug/ml peptide pools added. On days 3 and 7, half of the culture medium was replaced with fresh IL-2-containing medium. CD4+ T cells were isolated after about 10 days of culture through negative selection using the EasySep CD4+ T cell isolation kit. Ficoll-Paque Plus gradient centrifugation was used to isolate PBMCs from whole blood, and the isolated PBMCs were then either used fresh or cryopreserved at -140C. Triplicate wells were generally used for each culture condition.

To prepare the library, PCR was applied. DNA from cultured CD4+ T cells was subjected to TCR sequencing with the Oncomine TCR Beta short-read assay at the Johns Hopkins FTIC core. The QIAamp micro DNA kit was used to extract genomic DNA from the cultured CD4+ T cells. The Oncomine TCR Beta libraries from cultured CD4+ T cells were pooled using unique dual indexes and then sequenced on an Illumina iSeq 100. The authors processed their data as follows. Non-productive sequences were filtered out, and CDR3s that did not start with C, did not end with F or W, or were shorter than 7 amino acids were discarded. Antigen-specific clonotypes were identified with the MANAFEST web application by comparing peptide-stimulated wells with reference and other culture wells. For a clone to be called positive, the clone needed an FDR below 0.05, an odds ratio above 5, and a productive frequency above 0.1% in at least two of three replicate wells. Clonotypes that were significantly expanded in both SARS-CoV-2 spike wells and at least one common cold coronavirus spike condition were defined as cross-reactive. CDR3 homology was assessed with Levenshtein distances (stringdist) and unrooted phylogenetic trees (ape) in R version 3.6.1. In TCRdb, the public reads were trimmed at Q25 with fastp and aligned with MiXCR, with productive beta chains retained. When rows share a CDR3 protein, they turn into one entry using the most common DNA and genes. The V and J calls, along with clone size, are taken from TCRdb and not from the paper's own processing. This sample gives approximately 19,000 distinct CDR3 sequences in total; about 39% of them show up just once. The ten largest clones represent 5.5% to 8.5% of the sample.

Measured from the cysteine to the phenylalanine, the CDR3 is 13 residues long. The kept DNA is CDR3 alone, 39 bases in frame from the first base. Relative to germline, V is 7 bases shorter and J is 5 bases shorter, with 11 bases between their ends. CDR1 KGHDR and CDR2 SFDVKD were looked up in the germline V gene. Recombination connected TRBV24-1 to TRBJ2-1; the D gene cannot be resolved reliably. The TCR originated in a human donor who had recovered from COVID-19. Sequenced material: CD4+ T cells from blood, cultured in vitro, taken after SARS-CoV-2 vaccination. The CDR3 loop reads CATSETLNNEQFF. The nucleotide sequence reads as follows: TGTGCCACCAGCGAAACCCTTAACAATGAGCAGTTCTTC.